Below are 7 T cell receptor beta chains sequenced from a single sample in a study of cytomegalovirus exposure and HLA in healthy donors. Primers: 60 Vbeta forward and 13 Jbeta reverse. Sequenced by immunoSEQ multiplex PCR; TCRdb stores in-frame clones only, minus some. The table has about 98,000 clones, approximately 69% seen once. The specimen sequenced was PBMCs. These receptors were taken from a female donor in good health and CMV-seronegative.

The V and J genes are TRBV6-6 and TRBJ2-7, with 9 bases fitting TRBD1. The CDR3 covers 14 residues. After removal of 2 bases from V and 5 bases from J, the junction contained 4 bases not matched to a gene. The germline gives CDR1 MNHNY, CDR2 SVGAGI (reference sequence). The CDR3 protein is CASSYGTGRDEQYF. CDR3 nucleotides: TGTGCCAGCAGTTACGGGACAGGGCGGGACGAGCAGTACTTC.

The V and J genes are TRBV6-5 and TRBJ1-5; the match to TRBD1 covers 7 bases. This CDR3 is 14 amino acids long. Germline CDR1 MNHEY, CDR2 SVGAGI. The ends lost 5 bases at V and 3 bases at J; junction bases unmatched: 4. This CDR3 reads CASSRDRVNQPQHF. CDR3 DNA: TGTGCCAGCAGTCGAGACAGGGTCAATCAGCCCCAGCATTTT.

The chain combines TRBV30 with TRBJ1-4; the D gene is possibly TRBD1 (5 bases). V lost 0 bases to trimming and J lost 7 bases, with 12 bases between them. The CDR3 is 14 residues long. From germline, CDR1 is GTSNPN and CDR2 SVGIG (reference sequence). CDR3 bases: TGTGCCTGGAGTGTACCCCTTAGGGGTGAAAAACTGTTTTTT. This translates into CAWSVPLRGEKLFF.

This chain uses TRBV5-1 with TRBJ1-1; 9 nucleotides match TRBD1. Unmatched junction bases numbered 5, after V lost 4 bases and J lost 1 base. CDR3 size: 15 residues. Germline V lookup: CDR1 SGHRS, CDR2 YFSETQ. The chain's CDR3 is CASSPWTGANTEAFF. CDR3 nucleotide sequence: TGCGCCAGCAGCCCCTGGACAGGGGCGAACACTGAAGCTTTCTTT.

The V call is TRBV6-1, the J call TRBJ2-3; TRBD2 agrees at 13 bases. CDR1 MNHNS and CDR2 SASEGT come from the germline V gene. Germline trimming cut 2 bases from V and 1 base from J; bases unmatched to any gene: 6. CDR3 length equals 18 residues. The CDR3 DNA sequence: TGTGCCAGCAGTGAAATACTAGCGGGAGGGGGGGGCACAGATACGCAGTATTTT. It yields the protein CASSEILAGGGGTDTQYF.

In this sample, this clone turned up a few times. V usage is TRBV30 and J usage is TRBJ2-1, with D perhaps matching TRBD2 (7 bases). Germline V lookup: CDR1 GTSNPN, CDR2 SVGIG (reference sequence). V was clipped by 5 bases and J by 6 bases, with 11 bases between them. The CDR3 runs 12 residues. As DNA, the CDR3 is TGTGCCTGGGACGGGGGGCCCAATGAGCAGTTCTTC. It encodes CAWDGGPNEQFF.

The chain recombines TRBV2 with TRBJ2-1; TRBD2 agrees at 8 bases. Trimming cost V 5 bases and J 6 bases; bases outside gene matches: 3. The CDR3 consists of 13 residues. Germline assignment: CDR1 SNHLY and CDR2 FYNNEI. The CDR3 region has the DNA TGTGCCAGCAGTATTACTAGCGGCAATGAGCAGTTCTTC. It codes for CASSITSGNEQFF. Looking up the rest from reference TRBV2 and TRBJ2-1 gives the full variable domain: EPEVTQTPSHQVTQMGQEVILRCVPISNHLYFYWYRQILGQKVEFLVSFYNNEISEKSEIFDDQFSVERPDGSNFTLKIRSTKLEDSAMYFCASSITSGNEQFFGPGTRLTVL.